This TCR beta chain was sequenced for a study of blood T cell repertoires in COVID-19. Background on the study: From T cells, B-cell-depleted T cells, or PBMCs came the material, which was cDNA or gDNA.

With 2 bases removed from V and 0 bases from J, the gap between germline ends came to 5 bases. The CDR3 extends over 13 amino acids. The germline V gene has CDR1 SGHRS and CDR2 YFSETQ. As handled by the study authors: Amplified reference gene primers provided the basis for estimating nucleated cell counts. Libraries were prepared by immunoSEQ multiplex PCR; TCRdb keeps only in-frame clonotypes and omits some of them. The D gene and trimming were derived from the DNA, and the V and J assignments and clone size from that table. This sample has some 100,000 clones, with 70% to 90% found just once. Sequencing input: peripheral blood. The chain couples TRBV5-1 to TRBJ1-1, with D uncertain. This TCR derives from a woman in her sixties with acute or convalescent COVID-19. In DNA form, the CDR3 reads TGCGCCAGCAGCTTAATCTTGAACACTGAAGCTTTCTTT. Its protein product is CASSLILNTEAFF.